This entry describes one T cell receptor (beta chain). Antigen: not known. Specified time point: newly diagnosed, previously untreated cHL patient sample. Comparison samples consisted of PBMCs from newly diagnosed, untreated classical Hodgkin lymphoma. The source of the sample is a study of PD-1 blockade in classical Hodgkin lymphoma. Study outcomes and limitations: In newly diagnosed patients, baseline TCR diversity was reportedly below that of healthy donors. Underlying causes for the observed repertoire differences were not defined, possibly disease activity or prior therapy.

CDR1 SGHDT and CDR2 YYEEEE come from the germline V gene. V lost 2 bases and J 4 bases, leaving 15 bases between the germline ends. CDR3 length: 15 residues. Assay used: immunoSEQ multiplex PCR; TCRdb lists only in-frame clones, some missing. The sample lists roughly 77,000 clones; approximately 93% were seen once. The material sequenced was peripheral blood mononuclear cells (PBMCs). The source of this sequence is a human donor with classical Hodgkin lymphoma. The chain couples TRBV5-6 to TRBJ2-5; D call uncertain. CDR3 nucleotide sequence: TGTGCCAGCAGCTTAGCAGGATTGCACGCAGAGACCCAGTACTTC. The encoded protein is CASSLAGLHAETQYF. Using reference TRBV5-6 and TRBJ2-5 for the parts outside the CDR3, the full variable domain is DAGVTQSPTHLIKTRGQQVTLRCSPKSGHDTVSWYQQALGQGPQFIFQYYEEEERQRGNFPDRFSGHQFPNYSSELNVNALLLGDSALYLCASSLAGLHAETQYFGPGTRLLVL.